This TCR beta chain derives from a study of beta chain features in type 1 diabetes. V lost 10 bases to trimming and J lost 6 bases; unmatched junction nucleotides: 4. The CDR3 covers 13 residues. Germline CDR1 and CDR2: MDHEN and SYDVKM. As every portion of the isolated RNA was reverse transcribed, the sequencing read expressed TCRB transcripts. Assay used: immunoSEQ multiplex PCR; TCRdb lists only in-frame clones, some missing. The sample records under 450,000 clones, less than 15% being singletons. Of note for this clone: The target antigen is unknown.

Study-wide points: Cells carrying high TCR expression could end up over-represented when cDNA is sequenced.

The chain is built from TRBV28 and TRBJ1-5; the match to TRBD1 covers 12 bases. This TCR came from a woman under 30 in good health. Source material: naive CD4+ T cells from blood. The CDR3 spells CATGTGGVQPQHF. The DNA of the CDR3 is TGTGCCACCGGGACAGGGGGCGTTCAGCCCCAGCATTTT.